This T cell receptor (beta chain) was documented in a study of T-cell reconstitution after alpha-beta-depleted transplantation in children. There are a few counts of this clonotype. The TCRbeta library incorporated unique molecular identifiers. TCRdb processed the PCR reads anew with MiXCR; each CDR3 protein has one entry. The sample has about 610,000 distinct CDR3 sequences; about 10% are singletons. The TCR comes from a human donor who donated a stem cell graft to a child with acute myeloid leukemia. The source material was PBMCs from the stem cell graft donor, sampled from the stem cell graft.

The CDR3 nucleotides read TGTGCCAGCAGGGAACTAGCGGACACAGATACGCAGTATTTT. This encodes CASRELADTDTQYF. The chain has TRBV28 and TRBJ2-3; 8 bases line up with TRBD2. The CDR3 length is 14 residues. The junction had 4 bases not matched to a gene; V was cut back by 6 bases and J by 2 bases. Germline CDR1 is MDHEN and CDR2 is SYDVKM.